A selection of T cell receptor beta chains follows, all from one sample in a study of blood T cell repertoires in COVID-19. Some clones are missing from TCRdb's copy, which holds only in-frame ones; the method was immunoSEQ multiplex PCR. Of nearly 95,000 clones in the sample, around 74% were seen once. The sequencing input was peripheral blood. All receptors come from a man between 65 and 85 years old with COVID-19, enrolled during active disease. Both conserved end residues are part of each CDR3.

V gene: TRBV19
J gene: TRBJ2-3
CDR3 protein: CASSIPRPTDTQYF

V gene: TRBV10-3
J gene: TRBJ2-6
CDR3 protein: CATGVGSLGSGANVLTF

V gene: TRBV15
J gene: TRBJ2-7
CDR3 protein: CATSRDFSRFEQYF

V gene: TRBV5-5
J gene: TRBJ1-4
CDR3 protein: CASSSVVGGAYEKLFF

V gene: TRBV5-1
J gene: TRBJ1-2
CDR3 protein: CASSLTGGAHYGYTF

V gene: TRBV28
J gene: TRBJ2-7
CDR3 protein: CASTLGRQGLGEQYF

V gene: TRBV18
J gene: TRBJ1-4
CDR3 protein: CASSNTAEKLFF

V gene: TRBV30
J gene: TRBJ2-1
CDR3 protein: CARRTSLFYEQFF

V gene: TRBV6-2/TRBV6-3
J gene: TRBJ1-2
CDR3 protein: CASSPTGGGYTF

V gene: TRBV21-1
J gene: TRBJ2-7
CDR3 protein: CASSQPEGGPSYEQYF

V gene: TRBV28
J gene: TRBJ1-2
CDR3 protein: CASSLVPGGGYTF

V gene: TRBV7-3
J gene: TRBJ1-1
CDR3 protein: CASSSRDRGNTEAFF

V gene: TRBV15
J gene: TRBJ1-2
CDR3 protein: CATSRGQTHNYTF

V gene: TRBV5-1
J gene: TRBJ1-2
CDR3 protein: CASSLGQGVVGGYTF

V gene: TRBV4-3
J gene: TRBJ2-1
CDR3 protein: CASSQRAGAGNEQFF

V gene: TRBV27
J gene: TRBJ1-2
CDR3 protein: CASSFNEVLTRDGYTF

V gene: TRBV19
J gene: TRBJ2-7
CDR3 protein: CASSPGAVYEQYF